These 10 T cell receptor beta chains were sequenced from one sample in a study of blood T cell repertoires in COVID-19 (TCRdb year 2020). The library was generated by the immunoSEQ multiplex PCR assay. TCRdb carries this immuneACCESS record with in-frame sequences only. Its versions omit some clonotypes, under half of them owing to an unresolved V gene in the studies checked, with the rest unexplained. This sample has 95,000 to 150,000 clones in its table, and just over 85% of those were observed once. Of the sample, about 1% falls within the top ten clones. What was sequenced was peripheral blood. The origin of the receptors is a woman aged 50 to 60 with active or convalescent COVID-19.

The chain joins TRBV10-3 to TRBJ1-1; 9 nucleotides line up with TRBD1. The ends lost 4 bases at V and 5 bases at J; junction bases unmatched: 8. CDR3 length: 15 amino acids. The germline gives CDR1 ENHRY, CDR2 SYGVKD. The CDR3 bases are TGTGCCATCAGTGGGCCGGGACAGGGTCGGACTGAAGCTTTCTTT. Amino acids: CAISGPGQGRTEAFF.

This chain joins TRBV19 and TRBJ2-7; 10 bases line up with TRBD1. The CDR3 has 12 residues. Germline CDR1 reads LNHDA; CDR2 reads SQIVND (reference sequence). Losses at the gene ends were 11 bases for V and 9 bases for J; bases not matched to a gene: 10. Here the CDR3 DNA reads TGTGCCTCCCAGGGGACAGGGGTGGGGCAGTACTTC. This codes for CASQGTGVGQYF.

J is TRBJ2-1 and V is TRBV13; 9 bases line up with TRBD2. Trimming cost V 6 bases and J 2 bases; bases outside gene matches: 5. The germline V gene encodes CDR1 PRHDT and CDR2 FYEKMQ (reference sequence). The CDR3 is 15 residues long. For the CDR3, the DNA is TGTGCCAGCAGACTAGCGGGTTCCCCCTACAATGAGCAGTTCTTC. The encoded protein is CASRLAGSPYNEQFF.

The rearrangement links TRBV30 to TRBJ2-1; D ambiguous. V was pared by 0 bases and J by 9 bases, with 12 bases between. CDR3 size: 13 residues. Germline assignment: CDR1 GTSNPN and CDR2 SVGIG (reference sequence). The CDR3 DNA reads TGTGCCTGGAGTGTGGTATTAGCTAGTGAGCAGTTCTTC. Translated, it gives CAWSVVLASEQFF.

DNA of the CDR3: TGCGCCAGCAGCCAAGGGTACTTCCGAAGTCGCTCTGGGGCCAACGTCCTGACTTTC. This gives the protein CASSQGYFRSRSGANVLTF. The chain links TRBV4-3 to TRBJ2-6; no definite D call. Germline V lookup: CDR1 LGHNA, CDR2 YSLEER. This CDR3 has 19 amino acids. V was pared by 1 base and J by 0 bases, with 16 bases between.

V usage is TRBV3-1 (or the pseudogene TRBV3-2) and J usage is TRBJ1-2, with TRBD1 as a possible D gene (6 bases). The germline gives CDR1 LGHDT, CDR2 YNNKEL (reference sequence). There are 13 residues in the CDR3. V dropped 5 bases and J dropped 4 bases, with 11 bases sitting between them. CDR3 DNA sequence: TGTGCCAGCAGCTCCGACAGGCTCTATGGCTACACCTTC. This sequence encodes CASSSDRLYGYTF.

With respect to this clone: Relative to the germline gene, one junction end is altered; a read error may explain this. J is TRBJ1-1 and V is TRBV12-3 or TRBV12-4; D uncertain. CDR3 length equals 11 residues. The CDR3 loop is CASSLAREPHF. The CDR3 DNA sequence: TGTGCCAGCAGTTTAGCGAGGGAACCTCACTTT.

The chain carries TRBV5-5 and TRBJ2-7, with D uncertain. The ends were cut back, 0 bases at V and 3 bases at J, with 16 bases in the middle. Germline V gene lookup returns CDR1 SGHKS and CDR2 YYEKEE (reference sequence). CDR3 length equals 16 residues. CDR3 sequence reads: CASSLDQPIEVYEQYF. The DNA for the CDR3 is TGTGCCAGCAGCTTGGACCAGCCAATTGAGGTCTACGAGCAGTACTTC.

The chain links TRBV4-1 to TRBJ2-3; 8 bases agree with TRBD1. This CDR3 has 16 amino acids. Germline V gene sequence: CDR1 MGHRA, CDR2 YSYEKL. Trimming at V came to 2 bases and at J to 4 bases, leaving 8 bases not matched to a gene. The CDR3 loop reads CASSQSGQGLADTQYF. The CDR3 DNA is TGCGCCAGCAGCCAATCCGGACAGGGTCTGGCAGATACGCAGTATTTT.

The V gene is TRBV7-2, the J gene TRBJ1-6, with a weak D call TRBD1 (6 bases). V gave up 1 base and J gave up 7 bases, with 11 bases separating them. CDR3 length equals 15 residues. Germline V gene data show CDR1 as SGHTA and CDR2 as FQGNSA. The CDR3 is CASSLESRGNSPLHF. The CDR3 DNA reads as TGTGCCAGCAGCTTAGAGTCCAGGGGAAATTCACCCCTCCACTTT.